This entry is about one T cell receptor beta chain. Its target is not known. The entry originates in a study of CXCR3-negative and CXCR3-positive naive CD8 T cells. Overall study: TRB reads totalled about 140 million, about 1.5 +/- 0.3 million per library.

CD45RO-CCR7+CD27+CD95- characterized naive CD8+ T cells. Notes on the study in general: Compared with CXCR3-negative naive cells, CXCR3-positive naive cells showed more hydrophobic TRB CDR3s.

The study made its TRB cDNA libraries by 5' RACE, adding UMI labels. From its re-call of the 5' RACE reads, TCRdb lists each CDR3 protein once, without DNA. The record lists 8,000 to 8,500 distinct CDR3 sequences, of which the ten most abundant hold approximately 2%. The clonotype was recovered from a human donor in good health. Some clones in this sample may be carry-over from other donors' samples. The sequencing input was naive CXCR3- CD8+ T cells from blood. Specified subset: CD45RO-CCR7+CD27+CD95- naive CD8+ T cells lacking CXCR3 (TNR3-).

CDR3 sequence: CASSHGQSYEQYF. The chain has TRBV16 and TRBJ2-7; TCRdb picks TRBD1, but there is no DNA to check that call. From germline, CDR1 is KGHSY and CDR2 FQNENV. CDR3 length equals 13 residues.